The 29 T cell receptor beta chains in this list originate from one sample, sequenced in a study of beta chain features in type 1 diabetes. The whole isolated RNA underwent reverse transcription, so sequencing captured expressed TCRB transcripts. Profiled with immunoSEQ multiplex PCR; TCRdb holds only in-frame clones, not every one. The table lists about 700,000 clones, under 15% of them singletons. Study-level results: Shorter TCRB CDR3s, moderately but significantly so, were found in Type 1 diabetes patients in all four CD4+ subsets.

What these receptors recognize is not known. Material: naive CD4+ T cells from blood. These receptors all stem from a man younger than 30 with type 1 diabetes.

This clone was recorded a few times. J is TRBJ2-1 and V is TRBV19, with D possibly TRBD1 on 6 matching bases. Germline V gene sequence: CDR1 LNHDA, CDR2 SQIVND (reference sequence). The CDR3 totals 13 residues. Trimming removed 4 bases from V and 4 bases from J, with 8 bases in between. CDR3 in amino acids: CASSTGDYNEQFF. The CDR3 nucleotides read TGTGCCAGTAGTACAGGGGATTACAATGAGCAGTTCTTC.

This clone has a handful of counts. This sequence joins TRBV19 and TRBJ1-6; D is undetermined. Germline lookup yields CDR1 LNHDA and CDR2 SQIVND (reference sequence). Trimming took 3 bases from V and 0 from J, leaving 9 bases between them. This CDR3 spans 16 amino acids. DNA for the CDR3: TGTGCCAGTAGTATGGATGTGAACTCCTATAATTCACCCCTCCACTTT. As protein: CASSMDVNSYNSPLHF.

The table lists this clone with a few counts. The rearrangement links TRBV28 to TRBJ2-7, with D unclear. CDR1 MDHEN and CDR2 SYDVKM come from the germline V gene. This CDR3 has 13 residues. V was trimmed by 6 bases and J by 3 bases, leaving 12 bases between them. CDR3 sequence: CASRVNVDYEQYF. As DNA, the CDR3 is TGTGCCAGCAGAGTGAACGTAGACTACGAGCAGTACTTC.

A few counts support this clone. The chain combines TRBV7-9 with TRBJ2-6; D is perhaps TRBD1 (6 bases). Germline CDR1 SEHNR, CDR2 FQNEAQ (reference sequence). V lost 5 bases and J lost 0, with 20 bases in between. The CDR3 has 19 residues. The CDR3: CASSAGVDSLSSGANVLTF. As DNA, the CDR3 is TGTGCCAGCAGCGCCGGGGTGGACAGCCTATCCTCTGGGGCCAACGTCCTGACTTTC.

This clone has just a few counts. This chain connects TRBV10-3 to TRBJ2-1; D might be TRBD1 (5 bases). V lost 8 bases and J 9 bases, leaving 5 bases between the germline ends. Germline lookup yields CDR1 ENHRY and CDR2 SYGVKD. This CDR3 is built from 9 residues. Here the CDR3 reads CAIQGEQFF. Here the CDR3 DNA reads TGTGCCATCCAGGGTGAGCAGTTCTTC.

V gene TRBV19 combines with J gene TRBJ1-5; D call uncertain. With 4 bases removed from V and 1 base from J, the gap between germline ends came to 11 bases. The CDR3 length is 15 residues. Germline-derived CDR1 and CDR2 are LNHDA and SQIVND (reference sequence). This chain's CDR3 is CASSTLGLSNQPQHF. The DNA of the CDR3 is TGTGCCAGTAGTACTCTTGGGTTGAGCAATCAGCCCCAGCATTTT.

This sequence joins TRBV7-6 and TRBJ2-5, with 10 bases lining up with TRBD1. Germline values: CDR1 SGHVS, CDR2 FNYEAQ. The CDR3 totals 18 residues. The V segment lost 5 bases and the J segment 5 bases; nucleotides outside the gene matches: 17. The CDR3, as DNA: TGTGCCAGCAGCGAATCCCCGGGACAGGGGCGATTTCAGGAGACCCAGTACTTC. This codes for CASSESPGQGRFQETQYF. Complete variable domain (other parts from reference TRBV7-6 and TRBJ2-5): GAGVSQSPRYKVTKRGQDVALRCDPISGHVSLYWYRQALGQGPEFLTYFNYEAQQDKSGLPNDRFSAERPEGSISTLTIQRTEQRDSAMYRCASSESPGQGRFQETQYFGPGTRLLVL.

The table lists this clone with a few counts. This chain joins TRBV27 and TRBJ2-5, with TRBD2 matching 14 bases. Germline CDR1 is MNHEY and CDR2 is SMNVEV (reference sequence). The V gene end was trimmed by 5 bases and the J gene end by 3 bases; junction bases not matched to a gene: 2. The length of the CDR3 is 15 residues. CDR3 coding DNA: TGTGCCAGCAGTGGACTAGCGGGGGGCGAAGAGACCCAGTACTTC. Translating it yields CASSGLAGGEETQYF.

The chain has TRBV7-2 and TRBJ2-7; 7 bases fit TRBD2. The CDR3 is 17 amino acids. The V gene end was trimmed by 0 bases and the J gene end by 5 bases; junction bases not matched to a gene: 13. Germline CDR1 SGHTA, CDR2 FQGNSA. CDR3 region: CASSLALVSGASNEQYF. The CDR3 DNA follows: TGTGCCAGCAGCTTAGCGCTTGTCAGCGGGGCCTCTAACGAGCAGTACTTC.

A few counts support this clone. V is TRBV27 and J is TRBJ2-6; no clear D. Per the germline V gene, CDR1 is MNHEY and CDR2 is SMNVEV (reference sequence). Trimming pared 6 bases from V and 2 bases from J, leaving 5 bases between. This CDR3 is 13 amino acids long. CDR3 bases: TGTGCCAGCAGGCTCACTGGGGCCAACGTCCTGACTTTC. Protein: CASRLTGANVLTF.

The V call is TRBV30, the J call TRBJ2-5, with D possibly TRBD1 on 5 matching bases. The CDR3 loop spans 12 amino acids. V dropped 5 bases and J dropped 2 bases, with 9 bases sitting between them. CDR1 and CDR2 from the germline V gene are GTSNPN and SVGIG (reference sequence). CDR3 sequence: CAWADRQETQYF. As DNA, the CDR3 is TGTGCCTGGGCTGACAGACAAGAGACCCAGTACTTC.

This clone was observed a handful of times. The chain couples TRBV30 to TRBJ2-1, with TRBD1 matching over 10 bases. V lost 4 bases to trimming and J lost 5 bases; unmatched junction nucleotides: 8. In germline, CDR1 is GTSNPN, CDR2 SVGIG (reference sequence). The CDR3 is 15 amino acids. DNA of the CDR3: TGTGCCTGGACCCTAGGACAGGGGGTGGACAATGAGCAGTTCTTC. Translated: CAWTLGQGVDNEQFF. The full variable domain, in which reference TRBV30 and TRBJ2-1 provide the parts outside the CDR3, is SQTIHQWPATLVQPVGSPLSLECTVEGTSNPNLYWYRQAAGRGLQLLFYSVGIGQISSEVPQNLSASRPQDRQFILSSKKLLLSDSGFYLCAWTLGQGVDNEQFFGPGTRLTVL.

The rearrangement uses TRBV6-6 and TRBJ1-5; 7 bases fit TRBD1. CDR1 MNHNY and CDR2 SVGAGI come from the germline V gene (reference sequence). J lost 0 bases, V lost 5 bases, and 4 bases had no gene match. The CDR3 runs 15 residues. The CDR3 DNA is TGTGCCAGCAGTCAGGGACAGTATAGCAATCAGCCCCAGCATTTT. It translates to CASSQGQYSNQPQHF.

The sample holds a few counts of this clone. The genes are TRBV30 and TRBJ1-6, with D possibly matching TRBD1 (5 bases). V was clipped by 2 bases and J by 2 bases, with 10 bases between them. This CDR3 spans 15 amino acids. Germline CDR1 and CDR2: GTSNPN and SVGIG (reference sequence). The CDR3 nucleotides read TGTGCCTGGAGTTCCGGGGACCCCTATAATTCACCCCTCCACTTT. This codes for CAWSSGDPYNSPLHF.

This clone was observed a handful of times. The chain employs TRBV5-6 and TRBJ1-1; TRBD1 is a possible D gene (5 bases). Looked up from germline, CDR1 is SGHDT and CDR2 is YYEEEE. V shed 3 bases and J shed 1 base, with 16 bases lying between them. The CDR3 covers 16 residues. CDR3 sequence: CASSSDGGAGNTEAFF. CDR3 sequence (DNA): TGTGCCAGCAGCTCCGATGGGGGTGCGGGGAACACTGAAGCTTTCTTT.

The chain has TRBV14 and TRBJ2-7, with no clear D. Germline V CDR1 and CDR2: SGHDN, FVKESK. The CDR3 is 11 residues long. V was clipped by 1 base and J by 6 bases, with 4 bases between them. The CDR3 loop is CASSQVGEQYF. DNA of the CDR3: TGTGCCAGCAGCCAAGTAGGCGAGCAGTACTTC.

There are a few counts of this clone. This rearrangement joins TRBV29-1 to TRBJ2-1, with 7 nucleotides matching TRBD1. Losses at the gene ends were 4 bases for V and 5 bases for J; bases not matched to a gene: 5. CDR3 length equals 13 residues. The germline gives CDR1 SQVTM, CDR2 ANQGSEA. CDR3 sequence (DNA): TGCAGCGTTGGACAGGGCTACCACAATGAGCAGTTCTTC. Its protein is CSVGQGYHNEQFF.

This clone has just a few counts. This sample also contains other DNA sequences that code for the same CDR3. This rearrangement joins TRBV11-3 to TRBJ1-1; the D is unclear. Germline V CDR1 and CDR2: SGHNT, YENEEA. Trimming removed 1 base from V and 6 bases from J, with 9 bases in between. The CDR3 has 13 amino acids. The chain's CDR3 is CASSLVGGAEAFF. In DNA, the CDR3 is TGTGCCAGCAGCTTAGTCGGTGGCGCTGAAGCTTTCTTT.

This clone was detected a few times. The chain carries TRBV10-3 and TRBJ2-3, with D possibly TRBD1 on 6 matching bases. Germline V gene lookup returns CDR1 ENHRY and CDR2 SYGVKD. The V gene lost 10 bases and the J gene lost 2 bases, with 16 bases spanning the gap. The CDR3 spans 14 residues. The CDR3 protein is CATQDRASTDTQYF. The CDR3 DNA reads as TGTGCCACCCAGGACAGAGCATCCACAGATACGCAGTATTTT.

The V and J genes are TRBV11-2 and TRBJ2-1, with unresolved D. Trimming left V 1 base short and J 4 bases short, with 8 bases between. The germline V gene has CDR1 SGHAT and CDR2 FQNNGV. The CDR3 contains 14 residues. CDR3 in DNA: TGTGCCAGCAGCTTAGGTCAGGTTTACAATGAGCAGTTCTTC. Its translation: CASSLGQVYNEQFF. Together with reference TRBV11-2 and TRBJ2-1, the CDR3 gives the full variable domain: EAGVAQSPRYKIIEKRQSVAFWCNPISGHATLYWYQQILGQGPKLLIQFQNNGVVDDSQLPKDRFSAERLKGVDSTLKIQPAKLEDSAVYLCASSLGQVYNEQFFGPGTRLTVL.

The V and J genes are TRBV18 and TRBJ2-7; weak D call: TRBD2 (5 bases). V lost 2 bases and J lost 4, with 9 bases in between. This CDR3 comprises 13 residues. Germline lookup yields CDR1 KGHSH and CDR2 LQKENI. The CDR3 nucleotides are TGTGCCAGCTCACCAGAGGAGGTTTACGAGCAGTACTTC. Its protein is CASSPEEVYEQYF.

This clone was counted between two and nine times. V usage is TRBV6-5 and J usage is TRBJ2-3; D gene unclear. Per germline, CDR1 MNHEY and CDR2 SVGAGI. Trimming cost V 4 bases and J 4 bases, with 15 bases left between them. The CDR3 length is 15 residues. CDR3 amino acids: CASSSSRLRPDTQYF. CDR3 bases: TGTGCCAGCAGTTCGTCGCGGCTAAGGCCAGATACGCAGTATTTT.

This clone was seen more than once but under ten times. The chain couples TRBV7-6 to TRBJ2-1; TRBD1 aligns across 9 bases. The CDR3 is 15 amino acids. Germline V gives CDR1 SGHVS, CDR2 FNYEAQ. V was clipped by 4 bases and J by 5 bases; unmatched bases: 6. The CDR3 DNA is TGTGCCAGCAGCTGGGGGGACAGGGTGAACAATGAGCAGTTCTTC. It translates to CASSWGDRVNNEQFF. The whole variable domain, remainder taken from reference TRBV7-6 and TRBJ2-1, is GAGVSQSPRYKVTKRGQDVALRCDPISGHVSLYWYRQALGQGPEFLTYFNYEAQQDKSGLPNDRFSAERPEGSISTLTIQRTEQRDSAMYRCASSWGDRVNNEQFFGPGTRLTVL.

V and J are TRBV30 and TRBJ1-5; the D gene is possibly TRBD1 (6 bases). Trimming cost V 3 bases and J 6 bases, with 12 bases left between them. CDR1 GTSNPN and CDR2 SVGIG come from the germline V gene (reference sequence). The CDR3 is 13 residues long. The chain's CDR3 is CAWRSGAGQPQHF. Here the CDR3 DNA reads TGTGCCTGGAGGTCGGGGGCGGGTCAGCCCCAGCATTTT.

The chain recombines TRBV2 with TRBJ1-5, with 9 bases that match TRBD1. The CDR3 covers 15 residues. The germline CDR1 and CDR2 sequences are SNHLY and FYNNEI. Losses at the gene ends were 7 bases for V and 7 bases for J; bases not matched to a gene: 11. Here the CDR3 DNA reads TGTGCCAGCACCCTACAGGGGGCGCGGGACCAGCCCCAGCATTTT. As protein: CASTLQGARDQPQHF.

In its sample, this clone was seen a few times. The chain has TRBV14 and TRBJ2-2; D is undetermined. The ends were cut back, 0 bases at V and 6 bases at J, with 8 bases in the middle. The CDR3 contains 14 residues. Germline assignment: CDR1 SGHDN and CDR2 FVKESK. CDR3 nucleotide sequence: TGTGCCAGCAGCCAAGATTGGGGTGCCGGGGAGCTGTTTTTT. It is translated as CASSQDWGAGELFF.

This clone was seen a few times. The chain combines TRBV5-1 with TRBJ2-2, with D maybe TRBD2 (6 bases). The CDR3 sequence is 14 residues long. Germline CDR1 and CDR2: SGHRS and YFSETQ. The V and J ends lost 3 bases and 4 bases respectively, with 10 bases between them. In DNA, the CDR3 is TGCGCCAGCAGCTCCTGGCGGGGCACCGGGGAGCTGTTTTTT. Its protein is CASSSWRGTGELFF.

This chain links TRBV27 with TRBJ1-2, with 10 nucleotides matching TRBD1. This CDR3 region has 17 residues. Germline CDR1 and CDR2: MNHEY and SMNVEV (reference sequence). Trimming cost V 7 bases and J 0 bases; bases outside gene matches: 11. The DNA for the CDR3 is TGTGCCAGCATTCTCCGGGACAGGGGTTTCCCTAACTATGGCTACACCTTC. Translating gives CASILRDRGFPNYGYTF.

This clone occurred a few times. The genes are TRBV30 and TRBJ2-3, with D unclear. V gave up 4 bases and J gave up 6 bases, with 32 bases separating them. This CDR3 contains 19 residues. Germline V gives CDR1 GTSNPN, CDR2 SVGIG (reference sequence). The CDR3 loop is CAWTVNHYYPTGLGDTQYF. As DNA, the CDR3 is TGTGCCTGGACTGTGAACCATTATTACCCCACCGGGCTAGGCGATACGCAGTATTTT. The full variable domain, its missing parts supplied by reference TRBV30 and TRBJ2-3, is SQTIHQWPATLVQPVGSPLSLECTVEGTSNPNLYWYRQAAGRGLQLLFYSVGIGQISSEVPQNLSASRPQDRQFILSSKKLLLSDSGFYLCAWTVNHYYPTGLGDTQYFGPGTRLTVL.